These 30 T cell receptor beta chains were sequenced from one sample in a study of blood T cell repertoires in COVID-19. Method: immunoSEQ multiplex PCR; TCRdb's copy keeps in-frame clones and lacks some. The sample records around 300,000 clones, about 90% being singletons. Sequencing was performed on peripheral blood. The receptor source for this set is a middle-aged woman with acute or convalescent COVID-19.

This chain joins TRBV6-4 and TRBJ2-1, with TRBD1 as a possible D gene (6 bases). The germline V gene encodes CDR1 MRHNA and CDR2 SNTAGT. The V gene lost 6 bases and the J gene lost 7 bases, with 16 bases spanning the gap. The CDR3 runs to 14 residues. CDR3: CASSEQGLKNEQFF. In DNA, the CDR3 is TGTGCCAGCAGCGAACAGGGTTTAAAAAATGAGCAGTTCTTC.

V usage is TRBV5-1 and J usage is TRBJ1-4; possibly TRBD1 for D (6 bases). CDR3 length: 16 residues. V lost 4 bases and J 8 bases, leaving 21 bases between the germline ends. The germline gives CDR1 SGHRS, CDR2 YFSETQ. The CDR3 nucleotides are TGCGCCAGCAGCCCCGAGGGCGGGGGCCGAGGGGAAAAACTGTTTTTT. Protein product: CASSPEGGGRGEKLFF.

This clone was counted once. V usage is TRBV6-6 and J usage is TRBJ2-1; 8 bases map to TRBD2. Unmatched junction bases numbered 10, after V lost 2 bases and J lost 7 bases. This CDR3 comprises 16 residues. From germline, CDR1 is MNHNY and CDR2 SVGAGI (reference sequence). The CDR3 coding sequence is TGTGCCAGCAGTTACCGTACTAGCGGTTTAAGGAATGAGCAGTTCTTC. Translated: CASSYRTSGLRNEQFF.

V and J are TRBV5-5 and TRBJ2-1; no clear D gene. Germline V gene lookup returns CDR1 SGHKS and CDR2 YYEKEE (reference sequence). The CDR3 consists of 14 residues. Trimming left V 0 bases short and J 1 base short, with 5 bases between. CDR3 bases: TGTGCCAGCAGCTTGGAACAATCCTACAATGAGCAGTTCTTC. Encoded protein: CASSLEQSYNEQFF.

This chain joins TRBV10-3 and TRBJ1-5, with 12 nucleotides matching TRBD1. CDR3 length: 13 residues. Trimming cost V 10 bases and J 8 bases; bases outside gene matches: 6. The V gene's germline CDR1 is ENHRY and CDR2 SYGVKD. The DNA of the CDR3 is TGTGCCAGCCGGGACAGGGGGCAGGAGCCCCAGCATTTT. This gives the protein CASRDRGQEPQHF.

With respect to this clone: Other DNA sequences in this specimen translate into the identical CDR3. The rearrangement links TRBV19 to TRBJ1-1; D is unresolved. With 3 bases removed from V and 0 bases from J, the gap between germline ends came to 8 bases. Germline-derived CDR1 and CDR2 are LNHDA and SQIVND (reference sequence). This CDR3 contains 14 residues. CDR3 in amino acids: CASSMREMNTEAFF. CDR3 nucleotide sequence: TGTGCCAGTAGTATGAGGGAGATGAACACTGAAGCTTTCTTT.

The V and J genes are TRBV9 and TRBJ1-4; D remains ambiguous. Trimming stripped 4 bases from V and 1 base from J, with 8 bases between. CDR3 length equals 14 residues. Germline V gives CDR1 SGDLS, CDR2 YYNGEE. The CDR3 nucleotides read TGTGCCAGCAGCCTTACGGGAACTAATGAAAAACTGTTTTTT. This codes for CASSLTGTNEKLFF.

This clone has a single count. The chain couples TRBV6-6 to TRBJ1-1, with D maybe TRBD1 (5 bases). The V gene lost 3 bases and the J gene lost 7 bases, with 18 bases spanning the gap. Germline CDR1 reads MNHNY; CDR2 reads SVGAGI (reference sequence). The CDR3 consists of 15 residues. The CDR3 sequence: CASSYGRALHNEAFF. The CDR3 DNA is TGTGCCAGCAGTTATGGCAGGGCGCTACATAATGAAGCTTTCTTT.

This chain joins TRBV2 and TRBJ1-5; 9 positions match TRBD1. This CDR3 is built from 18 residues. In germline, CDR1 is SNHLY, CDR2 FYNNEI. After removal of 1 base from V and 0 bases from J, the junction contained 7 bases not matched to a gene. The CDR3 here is CASSEVDRGSYSNQPQHF. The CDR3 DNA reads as TGTGCCAGCAGTGAAGTGGACAGGGGCTCTTATAGCAATCAGCCCCAGCATTTT.

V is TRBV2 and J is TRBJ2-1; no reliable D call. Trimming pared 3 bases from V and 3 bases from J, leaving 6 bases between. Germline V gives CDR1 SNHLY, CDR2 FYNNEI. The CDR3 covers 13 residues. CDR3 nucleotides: TGTGCCAGCAGTGATCGCGGCTACAATGAGCAGTTCTTC. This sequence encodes CASSDRGYNEQFF.

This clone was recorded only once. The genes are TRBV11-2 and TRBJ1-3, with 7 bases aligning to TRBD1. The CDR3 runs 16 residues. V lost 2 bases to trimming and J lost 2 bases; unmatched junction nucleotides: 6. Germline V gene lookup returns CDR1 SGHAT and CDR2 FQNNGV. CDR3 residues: CASSLNQGVAGNTIYF. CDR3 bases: TGTGCCAGCAGCTTAAACCAGGGGGTGGCTGGAAACACCATATATTTT.

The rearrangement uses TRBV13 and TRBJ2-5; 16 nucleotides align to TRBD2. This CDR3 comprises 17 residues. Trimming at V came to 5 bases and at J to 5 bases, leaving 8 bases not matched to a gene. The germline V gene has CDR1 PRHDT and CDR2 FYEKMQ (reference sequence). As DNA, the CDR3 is TGTGCCAGCAGCCCCGGGACTAGCGGGGGGGCTGTCGAGACCCAGTACTTC. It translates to CASSPGTSGGAVETQYF.

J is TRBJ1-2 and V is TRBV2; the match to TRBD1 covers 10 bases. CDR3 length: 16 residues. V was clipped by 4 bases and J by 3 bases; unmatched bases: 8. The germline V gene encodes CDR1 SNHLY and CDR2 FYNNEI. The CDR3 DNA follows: TGTGCCAGCAGTGCTGCTTGGACAGGGGGTGACTATGGCTACACCTTC. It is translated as CASSAAWTGGDYGYTF.

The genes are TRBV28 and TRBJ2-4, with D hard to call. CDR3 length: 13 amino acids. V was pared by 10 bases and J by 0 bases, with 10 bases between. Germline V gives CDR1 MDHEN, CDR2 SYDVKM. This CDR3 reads CATLDLAKNIQYF. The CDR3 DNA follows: TGTGCCACCCTAGACTTAGCCAAAAACATTCAGTACTTC. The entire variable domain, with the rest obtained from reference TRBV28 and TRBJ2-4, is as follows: DVKVTQSSRYLVKRTGEKVFLECVQDMDHENMFWYRQDPGLGLRLIYFSYDVKMKEKGDIPEGYSVSREKKERFSLILESASTNQTSMYLCATLDLAKNIQYFGAGTRLSVL.

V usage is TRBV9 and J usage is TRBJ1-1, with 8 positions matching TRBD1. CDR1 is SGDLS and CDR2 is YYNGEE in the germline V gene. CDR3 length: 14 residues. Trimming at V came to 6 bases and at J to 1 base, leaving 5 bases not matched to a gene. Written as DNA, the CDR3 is TGTGCCAGCACACGACAGGGGAGGAACACTGAAGCTTTCTTT. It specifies CASTRQGRNTEAFF. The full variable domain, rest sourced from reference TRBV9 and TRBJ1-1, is DSGVTQTPKHLITATGQRVTLRCSPRSGDLSVYWYQQSLDQGLQFLIQYYNGEERAKGNILERFSAQQFPDLHSELNLSSLELGDSALYFCASTRQGRNTEAFFGQGTRLTVV.

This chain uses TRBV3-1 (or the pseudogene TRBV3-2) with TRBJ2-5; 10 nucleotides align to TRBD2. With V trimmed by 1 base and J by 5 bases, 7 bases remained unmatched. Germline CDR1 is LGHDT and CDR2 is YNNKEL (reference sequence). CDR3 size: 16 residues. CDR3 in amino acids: CASSQALLAGVETQYF. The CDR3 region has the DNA TGTGCCAGCAGCCAAGCTCTCCTAGCGGGGGTGGAGACCCAGTACTTC.

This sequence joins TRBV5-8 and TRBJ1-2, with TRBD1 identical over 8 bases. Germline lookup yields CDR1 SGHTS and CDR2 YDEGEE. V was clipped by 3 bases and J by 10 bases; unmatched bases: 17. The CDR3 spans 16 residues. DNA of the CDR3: TGTGCCAGCAGCTCGCTGGACAGGGACTCCACGATGTACTACACCTTC. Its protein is CASSSLDRDSTMYYTF.

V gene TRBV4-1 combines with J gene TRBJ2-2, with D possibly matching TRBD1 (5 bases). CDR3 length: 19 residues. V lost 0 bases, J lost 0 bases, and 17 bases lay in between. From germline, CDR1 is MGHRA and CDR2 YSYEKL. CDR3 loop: CASSQDSYGGRANTGELFF. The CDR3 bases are TGCGCCAGCAGCCAAGATAGTTACGGCGGCAGGGCGAACACCGGGGAGCTGTTTTTT.

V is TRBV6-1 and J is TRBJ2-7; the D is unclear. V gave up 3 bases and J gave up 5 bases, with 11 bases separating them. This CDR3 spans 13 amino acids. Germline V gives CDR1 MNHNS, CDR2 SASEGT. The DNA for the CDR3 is TGTGCCAGCAGTGAGGCCAATCGGGACGAGCAGTACGTC. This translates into CASSEANRDEQYV.

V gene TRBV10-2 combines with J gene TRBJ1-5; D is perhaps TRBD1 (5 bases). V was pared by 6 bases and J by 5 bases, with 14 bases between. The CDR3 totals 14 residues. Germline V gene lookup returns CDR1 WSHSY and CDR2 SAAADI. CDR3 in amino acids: CASRPGLADQPQHF. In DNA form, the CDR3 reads TGCGCCAGCAGACCAGGGCTTGCGGATCAGCCCCAGCATTTT.

CDR3 sequence reads: CASNQGTTNYGYTF. The CDR3 bases are TGTGCCAGCAACCAAGGTACTACTAACTATGGCTACACCTTC. The rearrangement links TRBV6-5 to TRBJ1-2; D not certain. This CDR3 comprises 14 residues. Trimming shortened V by 7 bases and J by 0 bases, and 12 bases separated the two germline ends. The germline V gene has CDR1 MNHEY and CDR2 SVGAGI.

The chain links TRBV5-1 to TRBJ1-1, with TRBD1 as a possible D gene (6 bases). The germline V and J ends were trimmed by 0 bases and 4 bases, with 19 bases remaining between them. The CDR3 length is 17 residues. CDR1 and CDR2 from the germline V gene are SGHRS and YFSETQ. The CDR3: CASSLAGLAQGGTEAFF. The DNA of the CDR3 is TGCGCCAGCAGCTTGGCGGGTCTAGCACAGGGCGGCACTGAAGCTTTCTTT.

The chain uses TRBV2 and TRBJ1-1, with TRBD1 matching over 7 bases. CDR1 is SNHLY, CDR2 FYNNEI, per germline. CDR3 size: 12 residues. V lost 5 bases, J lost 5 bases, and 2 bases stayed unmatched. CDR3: CASSTGETEAFF. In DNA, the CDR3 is TGTGCCAGCAGTACAGGGGAAACTGAAGCTTTCTTT.

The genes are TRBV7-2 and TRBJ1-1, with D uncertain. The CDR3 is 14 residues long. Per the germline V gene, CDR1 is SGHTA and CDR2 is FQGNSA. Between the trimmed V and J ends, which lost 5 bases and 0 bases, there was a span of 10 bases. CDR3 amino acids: CASSPPPVNTEAFF. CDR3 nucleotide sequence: TGTGCCAGCAGCCCCCCGCCAGTGAACACTGAAGCTTTCTTT. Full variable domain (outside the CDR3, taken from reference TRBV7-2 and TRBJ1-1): GAGVSQSPSNKVTEKGKDVELRCDPISGHTALYWYRQSLGQGLEFLIYFQGNSAPDKSGLPSDRFSAERTGGSVSTLTIQRTQQEDSAVYLCASSPPPVNTEAFFGQGTRLTVV.

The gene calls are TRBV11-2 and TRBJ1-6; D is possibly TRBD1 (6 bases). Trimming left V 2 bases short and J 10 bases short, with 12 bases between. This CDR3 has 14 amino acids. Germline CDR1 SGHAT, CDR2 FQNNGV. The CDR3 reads CASSLTGNHSPLHF. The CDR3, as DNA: TGTGCCAGCAGCTTAACAGGGAATCACTCACCCCTCCACTTT.

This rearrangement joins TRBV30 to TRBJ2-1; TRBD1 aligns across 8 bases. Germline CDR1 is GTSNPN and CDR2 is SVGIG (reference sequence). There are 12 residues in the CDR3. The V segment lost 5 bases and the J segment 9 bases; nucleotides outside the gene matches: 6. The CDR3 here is CAWGQGRSEQFF. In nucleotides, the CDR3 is TGTGCCTGGGGACAGGGAAGATCTGAGCAGTTCTTC.

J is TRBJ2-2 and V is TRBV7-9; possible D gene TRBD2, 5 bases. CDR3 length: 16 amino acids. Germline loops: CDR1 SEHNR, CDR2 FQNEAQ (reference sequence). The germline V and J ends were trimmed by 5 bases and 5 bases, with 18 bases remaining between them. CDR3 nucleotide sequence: TGTGCCAGCAGCCCCCTTCGGGGTTCGTGGACCGGGGAGCTGTTTTTT. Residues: CASSPLRGSWTGELFF.

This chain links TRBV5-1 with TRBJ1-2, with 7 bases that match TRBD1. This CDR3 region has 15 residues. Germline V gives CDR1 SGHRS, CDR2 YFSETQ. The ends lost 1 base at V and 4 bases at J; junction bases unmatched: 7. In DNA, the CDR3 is TGCGCCAGCAGCTTGAATGCAGGGGGTGGCTATGGCTACACCTTC. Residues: CASSLNAGGGYGYTF.

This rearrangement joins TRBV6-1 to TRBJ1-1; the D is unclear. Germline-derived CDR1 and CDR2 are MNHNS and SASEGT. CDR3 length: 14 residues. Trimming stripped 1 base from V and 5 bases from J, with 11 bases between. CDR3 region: CASSEVELVTEAFF. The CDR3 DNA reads TGTGCCAGCAGTGAAGTGGAGTTAGTGACTGAAGCTTTCTTT.

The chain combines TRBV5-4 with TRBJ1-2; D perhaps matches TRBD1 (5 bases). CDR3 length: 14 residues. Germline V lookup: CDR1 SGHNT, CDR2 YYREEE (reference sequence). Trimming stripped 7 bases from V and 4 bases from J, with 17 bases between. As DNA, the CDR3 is TGTGCCAGCTCCGACGGATATAGGGGCTATGGCTACACCTTC. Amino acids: CASSDGYRGYGYTF.